One sample yielded the 19 T cell receptor beta chains listed below, sequenced in a study of tumor-infiltrating lymphocytes in glioblastoma multiforme. Multiple V-beta primers and a C-beta primer amplified TCRB from RNA. TCRdb re-called the multiplex PCR reads through MiXCR, storing one row per CDR3 protein. The table has about 13,000 distinct CDR3 sequences, over 60% seen once. Sequencing was done on a sample of brain tumor tissue. The receptors stem from a male donor with glioblastoma.

This chain connects TRBV20-1 to TRBJ1-1, with 7 positions matching TRBD1. The CDR3 length is 15 residues. The V gene's germline CDR1 is DFQATT and CDR2 SNEGSKA (reference sequence). Trimming removed 2 bases from V and 2 bases from J; junction bases left unmatched: 8. The CDR3 is CSARLGQHRNTEAFF. The CDR3 DNA reads TGCAGTGCTAGATTGGGACAGCACAGAAACACTGAAGCTTTCTTT.

Remarks on this clonotype: Germline and junction disagree at one end, which may indicate a read error. This chain connects TRBV11-2 to TRBJ2-2; D tentatively fits TRBD1 or TRBD2 (5 bases each). The germline CDR1 and CDR2 sequences are SGHAT and FQNNGV. The CDR3 sequence is 17 residues long. The DNA of the CDR3 is TGTGTCAGCAGCCCGAGGGTTCAGGGTCAGAGCACCGGGGAGCTGTTTTTT. Translated, it gives CVSSPRVQGQSTGELFF.

This clonotype has a single count. The V and J genes are TRBV12-3 or TRBV12-4 and TRBJ1-6; tentative D call: TRBD1 (5 bases). Trimming removed 5 bases from V and 9 bases from J, with 8 bases in between. This CDR3 region has 12 residues. DNA for the CDR3: TGTGCCAGCAGTCAGGGTTCTTCACCCCTCCACTTT. Translated: CASSQGSSPLHF.

This clonotype is categorized as large. The rearrangement joins TRBV20-1 to TRBJ2-7, with a tentative D call TRBD2 (6 bases). The CDR3 runs 15 residues. The germline gives CDR1 DFQATT, CDR2 SNEGSKA (reference sequence). V gave up 0 bases and J gave up 4 bases, with 16 bases separating them. The CDR3 here is CSAREGTSEGYEQYF. CDR3 coding DNA: TGCAGTGCTAGAGAAGGGACTTCGGAGGGTTACGAGCAGTACTTC.

The rearrangement joins TRBV10-2 to TRBJ2-1; D gene unclear. Between the trimmed V and J ends, which lost 3 bases and 13 bases, there was a span of 19 bases. Germline assignment: CDR1 WSHSY and CDR2 SAAADI. The CDR3 is 14 amino acids. Here the CDR3 DNA reads TGCGCCAGCAGTGAATTAGGTAGCCGTGGGTTCCAGTTCTTC. Its translation: CASSELGSRGFQFF.

The table lists this clonotype with many counts. The V call is TRBV21-1, the J call TRBJ2-3. TRBV21-1 is reported as a pseudogene. This CDR3 has 11 amino acids. The CDR3 DNA reads TGTGCCGGACGGGGCAGAGATACGCAGTATTTT. It codes for CAGRGRDTQYF.

On this clonotype: A clone one base away is much larger, so this may be a read error. The chain carries TRBV20-1 and TRBJ2-3; D possibly corresponds to TRBD1 (6 bases). V was trimmed by 5 bases and J by 7 bases, leaving 16 bases between them. Germline V CDR1 and CDR2: DFQATT, SNEGSKA (reference sequence). The CDR3 consists of 13 residues. DNA of the CDR3: TGCAGTGCTCGTTTCTGGGGGCGAAATACGCAGTATTTT. It translates to CSARFWGRNTQYF.

This clonotype is labeled medium-sized (0.01 to 0.1%). This chain links TRBV12-3 or TRBV12-4 with TRBJ1-6; no clear D gene. Trimming removed 3 bases at V and 7 bases at J, with 10 bases between. CDR3 length: 14 residues. CDR3 bases: TGTGCCAGCAGTTTCCGGCAGGTGAATTCACCCCTCCACTTT. Its protein is CASSFRQVNSPLHF.

As for this clonotype: The CDR3 does not close with the conserved phenylalanine or tryptophan, likely indicating a read error. It is unclear where the CDR3 begins or ends on the DNA, so no DNA is shown, and the CDR3 is as TCRdb lists it. The rearrangement uses TRBV4-3 and TRBJ2-7; the DNA was not compared with TRBD2, the D call given in the table. Ends included, the CDR3 has 14 residues. CDR1 LGHNA and CDR2 YSLEER come from the germline V gene. The CDR3 reads CASSQAAGSVEPYL.

The chain has TRBV6-6 and TRBJ1-2, with a possible D match to TRBD1 (6 bases). The V end lost 6 bases, the J end lost 4 bases, and 18 bases lay between the germline ends. CDR1 and CDR2 (germline): MNHNY, SVGAGI (reference sequence). This CDR3 has 15 residues. CDR3 DNA sequence: TGTGCCAGCAGCTCACAGGGAGGAGGGTCCTATGGCTACACCTTC. It is translated as CASSSQGGGSYGYTF.

Comments on this clonotype: A much larger clone lies a single base off, so this may be a read error. DNA of the CDR3: TGTGCCAGCAGTAGACAGGGCGCCGGGGAGATGTTTTTT. Translated: CASSRQGAGEMFF. The J gene is TRBJ2-2, the V gene TRBV6-2 or TRBV6-3, with 7 bases fitting TRBD1. This CDR3 contains 13 residues. Germline V gene lookup returns CDR1 MNHEY and CDR2 SVGEGT.

V gene TRBV20-1 combines with J gene TRBJ2-7; possible D gene TRBD2, 5 bases. CDR3 length equals 11 residues. The ends were cut back, 3 bases at V and 5 bases at J, with 8 bases in the middle. Looked up from germline, CDR1 is DFQATT and CDR2 is SNEGSKA (reference sequence). CDR3 residues: CSASSVNEQYF. CDR3 nucleotide sequence: TGCAGTGCTAGTAGCGTGAACGAGCAGTACTTC.

The rearrangement links TRBV6-5 to TRBJ2-7; perhaps D is TRBD1 or TRBD2 (6 bases each). There are 16 residues in the CDR3. With 0 bases removed from V and 7 bases from J, the gap between germline ends came to 19 bases. Germline V CDR1 and CDR2: MNHEY, SVGAGI. The DNA for the CDR3 is TGTGCCAGCAGTTACTCAAAACTTGGTGGGGGGCTTGAGCAGTACTTC. Its translation is CASSYSKLGGGLEQYF.

Of note for this clonotype: This may be a read error: a much more frequent sequence differs by one nucleotide. The chain joins TRBV5-1 to TRBJ2-1; 9 bases are shared with TRBD2. Germline V lookup: CDR1 SGHRS, CDR2 YFSETQ. Unmatched junction bases numbered 10, after V lost 0 bases and J lost 6 bases. The CDR3 contains 17 residues. The CDR3 bases are TGCGCCAGCAGCTTGGTGTCTCTAGCGGGAAGTTCCAATGAGCAGTTCTTC. Its translation: CASSLVSLAGSSNEQFF.

This clonotype was found once. The chain links TRBV20-1 to TRBJ1-1; D is undetermined. CDR1 and CDR2 from the germline V gene are DFQATT and SNEGSKA (reference sequence). This CDR3 is 13 amino acids long. V lost 2 bases to trimming and J lost 0 bases, with 7 bases between them. CDR3 DNA: TGCAGTGCTAGAAATCCCATGAACACTGAAGCTTTCTTT. It encodes CSARNPMNTEAFF.

This clonotype appeared a few times. The rearrangement uses TRBV2 and TRBJ1-4; 7 bases are shared with TRBD1. Germline CDR1 is SNHLY and CDR2 is FYNNEI. The CDR3 contains 15 residues. V was clipped by 8 bases and J by 0 bases; unmatched bases: 6. The CDR3 region has the DNA TGTGCCAGCGGCCCCGGGACAGCAACTAATGAAAAACTGTTTTTT. Amino acids: CASGPGTATNEKLFF.

V and J are TRBV20-1 and TRBJ2-4, with D possibly being TRBD2 (6 bases). Germline lookup yields CDR1 DFQATT and CDR2 SNEGSKA (reference sequence). The V end lost 4 bases, the J end lost 0 bases, and 7 bases lay between the germline ends. The CDR3 loop spans 13 amino acids. The CDR3 here is CSAIGRAKNIQYF. CDR3 nucleotides: TGCAGTGCTATCGGGAGAGCCAAAAACATTCAGTACTTC.

The chain employs TRBV12-3 or TRBV12-4 and TRBJ2-3; D tentatively reads TRBD1 or TRBD2 (5 bases each). The CDR3 length is 11 residues. The V end lost 8 bases, the J end lost 10 bases, and 13 bases lay between the germline ends. The DNA for the CDR3 is TGTGCCAGCGGGGGTCTCGGGGCGCAGTATTTT. Translation: CASGGLGAQYF.

This rearrangement joins TRBV11-2 to TRBJ2-1; a weak D match, TRBD2 (6 bases). V lost 5 bases, J lost 7 bases, and 21 bases lay in between. There are 16 residues in the CDR3. Germline values: CDR1 SGHAT, CDR2 FQNNGV. CDR3 in amino acids: CASSPTGLVGGNEQFF. The CDR3 DNA sequence: TGTGCCAGCAGCCCGACGGGGCTAGTGGGAGGTAATGAGCAGTTCTTC.